The T cell receptor (beta chain) described here comes from a study of regulatory T cells in long-lasting Graves disease. Points from the study as a whole: Newly diagnosed Graves' patients exceeded persistent ones in TCR diversity.

The time point here: newly diagnosed GD, antithyroid drugs for less than 3 months. Construction of the TCR library relied on RNA isolated from PBMCs. Arm-PCR of CDR3 regions and iRepertoire HTBI primers were used to build TCR beta libraries. TCRdb reprocessed the multiplex PCR reads with MiXCR, giving one entry per CDR3 protein. The sample shows 400,000 to 450,000 distinct CDR3 sequences, about 15% of them seen only once. The V end was cut by 0 bases, the J end by 3 bases, with 10 bases between. The CDR3 spans 15 residues. Germline-derived CDR1 and CDR2 are MGHRA and YSYEKL. About this clonotype itself: Its specificity is not known.

The same specimen was also included in a second study, on T cells in Graves' hyperthyroidism and ophthalmopathy. Per that study: Orbital computed tomography and thyroid ultrasound, together with serum TRAb and thyroxine and clinical symptoms, were used for diagnoses.

This specimen consisted of peripheral blood mononuclear cells (PBMCs), obtained at new diagnosis, from a patient treated with antithyroid drugs. V usage is TRBV4-1 and J usage is TRBJ2-3; D remains ambiguous. This TCR derives from a woman in her 30s with Graves disease. The CDR3 DNA reads as TGCGCCAGCAGCCAAGACAGGATCTTTACAGATACGCAGTATTTT. It encodes CASSQDRIFTDTQYF.